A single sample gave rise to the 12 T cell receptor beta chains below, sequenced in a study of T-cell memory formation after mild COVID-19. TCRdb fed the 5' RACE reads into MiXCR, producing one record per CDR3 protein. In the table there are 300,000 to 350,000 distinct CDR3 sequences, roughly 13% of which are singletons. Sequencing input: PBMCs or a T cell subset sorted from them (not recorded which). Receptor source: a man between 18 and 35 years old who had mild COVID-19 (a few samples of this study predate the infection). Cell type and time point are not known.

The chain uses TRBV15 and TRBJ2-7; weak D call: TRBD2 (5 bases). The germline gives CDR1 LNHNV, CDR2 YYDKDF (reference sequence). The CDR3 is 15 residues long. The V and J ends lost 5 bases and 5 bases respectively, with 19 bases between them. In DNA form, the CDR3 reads TGTGCCACCAGCCGGGCGGGCCGAAATGCCCACGAGCAGTACGTC. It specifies CATSRAGRNAHEQYV.

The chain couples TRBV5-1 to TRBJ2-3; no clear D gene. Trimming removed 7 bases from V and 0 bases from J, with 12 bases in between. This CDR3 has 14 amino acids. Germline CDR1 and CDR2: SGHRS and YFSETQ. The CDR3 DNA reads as TGCGCCAGCTTCCTAGGCAGTAGCACAGATACGCAGTATTTT. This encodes CASFLGSSTDTQYF.

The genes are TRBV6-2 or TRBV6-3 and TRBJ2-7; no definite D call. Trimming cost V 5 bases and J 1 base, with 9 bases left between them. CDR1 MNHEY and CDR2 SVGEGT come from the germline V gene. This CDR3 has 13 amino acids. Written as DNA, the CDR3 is TGTGCCAGCAGTCACCGGATTTCCTACGAGCAGTACGTC. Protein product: CASSHRISYEQYV.

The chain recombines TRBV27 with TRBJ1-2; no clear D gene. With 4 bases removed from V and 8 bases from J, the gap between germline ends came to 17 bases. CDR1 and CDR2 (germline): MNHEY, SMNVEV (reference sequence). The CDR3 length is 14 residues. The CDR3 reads CASSYLGSPDGYTF. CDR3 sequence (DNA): TGTGCCAGCAGTTATTTGGGGAGTCCGGACGGCTACACCTTC.

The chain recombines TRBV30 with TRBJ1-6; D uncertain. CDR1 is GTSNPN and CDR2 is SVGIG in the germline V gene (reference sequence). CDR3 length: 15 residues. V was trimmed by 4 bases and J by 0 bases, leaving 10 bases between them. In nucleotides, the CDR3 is TGTGCCTGGACCAGCCTGAGCTCCTATAATTCACCCCTCCACTTT. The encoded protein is CAWTSLSSYNSPLHF.

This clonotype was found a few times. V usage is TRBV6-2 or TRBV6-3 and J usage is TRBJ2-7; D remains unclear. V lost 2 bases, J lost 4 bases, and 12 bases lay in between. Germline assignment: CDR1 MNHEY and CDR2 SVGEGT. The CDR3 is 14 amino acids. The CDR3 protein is CASSYRAGGYEQYF. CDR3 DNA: TGTGCCAGCAGTTACCGGGCAGGTGGATACGAGCAGTACTTC.

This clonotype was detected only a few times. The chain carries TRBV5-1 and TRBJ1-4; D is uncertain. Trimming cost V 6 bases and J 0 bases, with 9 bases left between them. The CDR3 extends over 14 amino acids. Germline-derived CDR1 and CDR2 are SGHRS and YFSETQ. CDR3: CASKPDPTNEKLFF. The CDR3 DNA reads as TGCGCCAGCAAACCGGACCCAACTAATGAAAAACTGTTTTTT.

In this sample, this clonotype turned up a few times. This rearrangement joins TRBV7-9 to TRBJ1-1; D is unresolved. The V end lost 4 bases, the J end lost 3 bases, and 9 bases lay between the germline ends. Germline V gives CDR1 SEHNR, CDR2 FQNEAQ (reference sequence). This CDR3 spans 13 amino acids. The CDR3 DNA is TGTGCCAGCAGCTCCCGCGTTGACACTGAAGCTTTCTTT. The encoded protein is CASSSRVDTEAFF.

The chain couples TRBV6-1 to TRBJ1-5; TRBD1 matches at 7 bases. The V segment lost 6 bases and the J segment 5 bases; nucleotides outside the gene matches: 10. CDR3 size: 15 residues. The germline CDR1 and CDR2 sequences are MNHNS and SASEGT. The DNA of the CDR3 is TGTGCCAGCAGCTCAGGACAGGTGAACTATCAGCCCCAGCATTTT. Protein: CASSSGQVNYQPQHF.

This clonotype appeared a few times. The CDR3 sequence: CASTRLAGGASAVLTF. CDR3 sequence (DNA): TGTGCCAGCACTAGACTAGCGGGGGGTGCGAGTGCCGTCCTGACTTTC. The V and J genes are TRBV28 and TRBJ2-6; 13 nucleotides align to TRBD2. The V gene end was trimmed by 7 bases and the J gene end by 12 bases; junction bases not matched to a gene: 12. The CDR3 covers 16 residues. Germline lookup yields CDR1 MDHEN and CDR2 SYDVKM.

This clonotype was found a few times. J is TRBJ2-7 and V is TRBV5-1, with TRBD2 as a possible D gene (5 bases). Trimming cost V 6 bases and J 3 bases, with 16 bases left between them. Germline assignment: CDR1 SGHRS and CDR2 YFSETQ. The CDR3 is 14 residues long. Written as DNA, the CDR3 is TGCGCCAGCACCCCCGGGGATGGGTTCTACGAGCAGTACTTC. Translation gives CASTPGDGFYEQYF.

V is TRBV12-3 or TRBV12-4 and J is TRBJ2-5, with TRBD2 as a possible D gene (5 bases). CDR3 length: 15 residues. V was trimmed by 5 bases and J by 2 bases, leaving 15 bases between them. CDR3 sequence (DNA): TGTGCCAGCAGTCCTACGGTCGAGGGACAAGAGACCCAGTACTTC. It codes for CASSPTVEGQETQYF.